The table lists the clone carrying this T cell receptor beta chain with a count of one. Its target is unknown. The ends were cut back, 6 bases at V and 2 bases at J, with 16 bases in the middle. Germline lookup yields CDR1 MNHEY and CDR2 SMNVEV (reference sequence). The CDR3 runs 15 residues. This entry is derived from a study of shared clonotypes between healthy human individuals. Using approximately 200 ng DNA, about 30,000 T cell genomes, the sorted-subset replicate PCRs were run. The table came from immunoSEQ multiplex PCR; TCRdb's copy has only in-frame clones and leaves some out. Of approximately 1.4 million clones listed, approximately 98% are singletons. Study-wide points: About 4.5% of naive CD4 clonotypes were common to a few donors. Only blood was sampled, and tissue TCR repertoires likely differ from blood ones. Among the subsets, naive ones generally showed larger estimated richness than memory ones.

Source material: naive CD4+ T cells sorted from blood. The subset was: CD45RA+ positively selected. The chain uses TRBV27 and TRBJ2-5; no firm D call. The clonotype originates from a man under 40 in good health. CDR3 bases: TGTGCCAGCAGGATGACTCTACGTAAGCAAGAGACCCAGTACTTC. This sequence encodes CASRMTLRKQETQYF.